Presented here are 19 T cell receptor beta chains from one specimen sequenced in a study of blood T cell repertoires in COVID-19. Assay: immunoSEQ multiplex PCR; the TCRdb copy retains only in-frame clones and omits some. Of under 75,000 clones listed, around nine tenths are singletons. Sequences were obtained from peripheral blood. These receptor sequences come from a human donor in a cohort sampled during active COVID-19.

The chain is built from TRBV7-9 and TRBJ1-6, with D maybe TRBD1 (6 bases). Germline values: CDR1 SEHNR, CDR2 FQNEAQ (reference sequence). CDR3 length equals 16 residues. Trimming shortened V by 4 bases and J by 3 bases, and 13 bases separated the two germline ends. The CDR3 spells CASSSTGSLYNSPLHF. The CDR3 coding sequence is TGTGCCAGCAGCTCAACAGGGTCGCTCTATAATTCACCCCTCCACTTT.

The rearrangement joins TRBV14 to TRBJ2-7, with 7 bases lining up with TRBD1. J gave up 8 bases and V 3 bases, and 4 bases lay outside the gene matches. This CDR3 is built from 12 residues. Germline V gene data show CDR1 as SGHDN and CDR2 as FVKESK. The CDR3 nucleotides are TGTGCCAGCAGCCACGGGACAGCTCAGCAGTACTTC. This codes for CASSHGTAQQYF.

V gene TRBV5-1 combines with J gene TRBJ1-6; D not certain. The CDR3 runs 15 residues. The V gene lost 0 bases and the J gene lost 7 bases, with 11 bases spanning the gap. Germline V gene data show CDR1 as SGHRS and CDR2 as YFSETQ. CDR3 in DNA: TGCGCCAGCAGCTTGGAAGGGCGGGCAAATTCACCCCTCCACTTT. Translating gives CASSLEGRANSPLHF.

This chain uses TRBV7-9 with TRBJ1-1; a weak D match, TRBD1 (5 bases). Trimming took 5 bases from V and 9 from J, leaving 10 bases between them. Germline CDR1 SEHNR, CDR2 FQNEAQ (reference sequence). This CDR3 is built from 11 residues. DNA of the CDR3: TGTGCCAGCAGCGAGGGGAGGAAAGCTTTCTTT. This codes for CASSEGRKAFF. Full variable domain (rest looked up from reference TRBV7-9 and TRBJ1-1): DTGVSQNPRHKITKRGQNVTFRCDPISEHNRLYWYRQTLGQGPEFLTYFQNEAQLEKSRLLSDRFSAERPKGSFSTLEIQRTEQGDSAMYLCASSEGRKAFFGQGTRLTVV.

V and J are TRBV5-1 and TRBJ1-3, with D uncertain. Germline V lookup: CDR1 SGHRS, CDR2 YFSETQ. The V gene lost 7 bases and the J gene lost 1 base, with 12 bases spanning the gap. The CDR3 is made up of 14 amino acids. The CDR3 DNA reads TGCGCCAGCTCCTCGGGTTGGTCTGGAAACACCATATATTTT. Translating gives CASSSGWSGNTIYF.

The chain recombines TRBV19 with TRBJ2-5, with D possibly matching TRBD2 (5 bases). V lost 7 bases to trimming and J lost 5 bases, with 14 bases between them. The CDR3 consists of 13 residues. Per the germline V gene, CDR1 is LNHDA and CDR2 is SQIVND (reference sequence). The CDR3 nucleotides are TGTGCCAGTAAACGAGGAGGCGAGGAGACCCAGTACTTC. This sequence encodes CASKRGGEETQYF.

The chain employs TRBV2 and TRBJ1-1, with 8 positions matching TRBD1. Germline CDR1 and CDR2: SNHLY and FYNNEI. There are 14 residues in the CDR3. The ends lost 6 bases at V and 2 bases at J; junction bases unmatched: 5. CDR3 protein: CASRFGQGNTEAFF. The CDR3 nucleotides are TGTGCCAGCAGATTCGGACAGGGAAACACTGAAGCTTTCTTT.

This chain connects TRBV4-1 to TRBJ2-7; TRBD1 matches at 8 bases. From germline, CDR1 is MGHRA and CDR2 YSYEKL. This CDR3 has 16 residues. Unmatched junction bases numbered 10, after V lost 4 bases and J lost 2 bases. The CDR3 sequence: CASSPILLQGAYEQYF. The CDR3 bases are TGCGCCAGCAGCCCGATTCTGTTACAGGGGGCCTACGAGCAGTACTTC.

The chain combines TRBV30 with TRBJ2-7, with D perhaps matching TRBD2 (5 bases). CDR1 and CDR2 (germline): GTSNPN, SVGIG (reference sequence). The CDR3 runs 11 residues. V was clipped by 5 bases and J by 2 bases, with 7 bases between them. The chain's CDR3 is CAWEGAYEQYF. In nucleotides, the CDR3 is TGTGCCTGGGAGGGAGCCTACGAGCAGTACTTC.

The CDR3 region has the DNA TGTGCCAGTAGTATCCCAGGCCGGGAATATGAGCAGTTCTTC. Translation gives CASSIPGREYEQFF. The V call is TRBV19, the J call TRBJ2-1; D perhaps matches TRBD2 (5 bases). V was cut by 3 bases and J by 8 bases, with 14 bases left in between. This CDR3 region has 14 residues. The V gene's germline CDR1 is LNHDA and CDR2 SQIVND (reference sequence). Drawing the rest from reference TRBV19 and TRBJ2-1, the complete variable domain is DGGITQSPKYLFRKEGQNVTLSCEQNLNHDAMYWYRQDPGQGLRLIYYSQIVNDFQKGDIAEGYSVSREKKESFPLTVTSAQKNPTAFYLCASSIPGREYEQFFGPGTRLTVL.

The chain joins TRBV28 to TRBJ2-7; D remains ambiguous. The CDR3 has 11 residues. Germline CDR1 is MDHEN and CDR2 is SYDVKM. Trimming stripped 6 bases from V and 4 bases from J, with 7 bases between. The CDR3 sequence: CASSSIYEQYF. For the CDR3, the DNA is TGTGCCAGCAGCTCTATATACGAGCAGTACTTC. Looking up the rest from reference TRBV28 and TRBJ2-7 gives the full variable domain: DVKVTQSSRYLVKRTGEKVFLECVQDMDHENMFWYRQDPGLGLRLIYFSYDVKMKEKGDIPEGYSVSREKKERFSLILESASTNQTSMYLCASSSIYEQYFGPGTRLTVT.

CDR3 protein: CASSLRQALKQYF. CDR3 nucleotide sequence: TGTGCCAGCAGCCTTCGACAAGCCCTGAAGCAGTACTTC. V gene TRBV28 combines with J gene TRBJ2-7; no definite D call. The V gene lost 6 bases and the J gene lost 8 bases, with 17 bases spanning the gap. The germline V gene has CDR1 MDHEN and CDR2 SYDVKM. The CDR3 spans 13 residues. The full variable domain, completed using reference TRBV28 and TRBJ2-7, is DVKVTQSSRYLVKRTGEKVFLECVQDMDHENMFWYRQDPGLGLRLIYFSYDVKMKEKGDIPEGYSVSREKKERFSLILESASTNQTSMYLCASSLRQALKQYFGPGTRLTVT.

The chain links TRBV19 to TRBJ2-1, with 7 bases that match TRBD2. The CDR3 is 12 amino acids. The V gene's germline CDR1 is LNHDA and CDR2 SQIVND (reference sequence). V was pared by 4 bases and J by 12 bases, with 6 bases of the junction left unmatched. The CDR3 DNA is TGTGCCAGTAGTACCACCGGGAGGCGGCAGTTCTTC. Its protein is CASSTTGRRQFF.

In this sample, this clone turned up a few times. This chain links TRBV7-2 with TRBJ2-2; 12 bases are a match to TRBD2. Germline CDR1 is SGHTA and CDR2 is FQGNSA. The CDR3 covers 16 residues. J was trimmed by 3 bases and V by 5 bases; bases with no gene match: 4. The CDR3 nucleotides read TGTGCCAGCAGCATTGGGACTAGCGGGTACACCGGGGAGCTGTTTTTT. Translated: CASSIGTSGYTGELFF.

V gene TRBV7-9 combines with J gene TRBJ2-7; 7 bases match TRBD1. The CDR3 extends over 16 amino acids. Trimming removed 2 bases from V and 3 bases from J; junction bases left unmatched: 10. The germline V gene encodes CDR1 SEHNR and CDR2 FQNEAQ (reference sequence). CDR3 protein: CASSLPPGTAVYEQYF. CDR3 DNA sequence: TGTGCCAGCAGCTTACCCCCCGGGACAGCAGTCTACGAGCAGTACTTC.

This clone was counted once. The chain employs TRBV19 and TRBJ1-4; D not resolved. Trimming cost V 2 bases and J 5 bases, with 3 bases left between them. The CDR3 has 12 amino acids. Germline lookup yields CDR1 LNHDA and CDR2 SQIVND (reference sequence). CDR3 coding DNA: TGTGCCAGTAGTATACTGAATGAAAAACTGTTTTTT. Protein product: CASSILNEKLFF.

This clone occurred a few times. This chain joins TRBV7-2 and TRBJ1-1; tentative D call: TRBD1 (5 bases). Germline V gene data show CDR1 as SGHTA and CDR2 as FQGNSA. The V end lost 4 bases, the J end lost 6 bases, and 15 bases lay between the germline ends. This CDR3 is 14 amino acids long. The CDR3 DNA follows: TGTGCCAGCAGCTCCTCATCCGGGACTGCTGAAGCTTTCTTT. As protein: CASSSSSGTAEAFF.

The chain recombines TRBV6-5 with TRBJ1-3; D is unresolved. The length of the CDR3 is 13 residues. V lost 4 bases and J lost 4, with 8 bases in between. Germline values: CDR1 MNHEY, CDR2 SVGAGI. CDR3 sequence: CASSLVVGNTIYF. CDR3 DNA: TGTGCCAGCAGTTTAGTGGTCGGAAACACCATATATTTT.

This clone was seen just once. This rearrangement joins TRBV2 to TRBJ2-4; D ambiguous. The CDR3 loop spans 12 amino acids. The V and J ends lost 4 bases and 6 bases respectively, with 7 bases between them. Germline V gene lookup returns CDR1 SNHLY and CDR2 FYNNEI. CDR3 DNA sequence: TGTGCCAGCAGTGCGACTGCAAACATTCAGTACTTC. This gives the protein CASSATANIQYF.